This T cell receptor beta chain came from a study of T cell changes during pregnancy in multiple sclerosis. J was trimmed by 5 bases and V by 5 bases; bases with no gene match: 11. CDR3 length: 17 residues. Germline V gives CDR1 MNHEY, CDR2 SMNVEV (reference sequence). Profiling relied on immunoSEQ multiplex PCR, and the TCRdb table lists in-frame clones only, not all of them. The sample yields 60,000 to 90,000 clones, approximately 90% seen once. This sample comprised peripheral blood, obtained before pregnancy. This sequence originates from a female donor with multiple sclerosis, enrolled in a pregnancy study. The chain links TRBV27 to TRBJ1-6, with 8 bases fitting TRBD1. In nucleotides, the CDR3 is TGTGCCAGCAGTAGGGGAACAGGGGGAAAACATAATTCACCCCTCCACTTT. It encodes CASSRGTGGKHNSPLHF.